This TCR beta chain is from a study of blood T cell repertoires in COVID-19. Study overall: Acute and convalescent COVID-19 specimens originated in the United States, Italy and Spain. The analysed material was cDNA or gDNA that came from T cells, B-cell-depleted T cells, or PBMCs.

In this sample, this clone turned up once. Study processing details: Cell counts per sample came from amplifying reference gene primers. Profiling relied on immunoSEQ multiplex PCR, and the TCRdb table lists in-frame clones only, not all of them. V and J calls plus clone size are reproduced from that table; the DNA served to infer D and trimming. The data contain around 53,000 clones, approximately 80% of them singletons. Germline V gives CDR1 SNHLY, CDR2 FYNNEI. Trimming at V came to 3 bases and at J to 6 bases, leaving 6 bases not matched to a gene. This CDR3 comprises 15 residues. The chain is built from TRBV2 and TRBJ2-3; 10 nucleotides match TRBD2. The clonotype originates from a man between 65 and 85 years old with active or convalescent COVID-19. Sequenced material: peripheral blood. The CDR3 DNA reads TGTGCCAGCAGTGAGCAGCGGGGGGGCGTTGATACGCAGTATTTT. Translation: CASSEQRGGVDTQYF.